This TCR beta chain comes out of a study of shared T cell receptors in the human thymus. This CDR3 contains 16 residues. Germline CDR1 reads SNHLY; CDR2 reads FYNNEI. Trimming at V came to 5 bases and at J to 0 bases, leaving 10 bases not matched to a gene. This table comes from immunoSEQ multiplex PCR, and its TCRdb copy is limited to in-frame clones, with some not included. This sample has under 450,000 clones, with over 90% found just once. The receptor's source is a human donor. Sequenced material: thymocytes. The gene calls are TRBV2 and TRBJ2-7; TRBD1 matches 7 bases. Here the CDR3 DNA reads TGTGCCAGCAGTAAGACAGGGATAGGTAGCTCCTACGAGCAGTACTTC. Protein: CASSKTGIGSSYEQYF.